This T cell receptor beta chain was captured in a study of T-cell memory formation after mild COVID-19. Regarding the study as a whole: For contracting clones, CD4+ ones sat mainly in CM and EM, CD8+ in EMRA.

TCRdb re-called the 5' RACE reads with MiXCR, one entry per CDR3 protein. The sample lists about 290,000 distinct CDR3 sequences, around 15% seen once, with 22% in the top ten. This clonotype was seen a handful of times. As yet, its antigen is unknown. The V gene's germline CDR1 is MNHNY and CDR2 SVGAGI (reference sequence). With 6 bases clipped from V and 1 base from J, the junction kept 8 bases outside the gene matches. The CDR3 extends over 16 amino acids. J is TRBJ2-2 and V is TRBV6-6; 7 bases match TRBD1. The sample taken for sequencing was PBMCs or a T cell subset sorted from them (not recorded which). This receptor was obtained from a man younger than 35 who had mild COVID-19 (a few samples of this study predate the infection). Cell type and time point are not known. Here the CDR3 reads CASSRETGRNTGELFF. CDR3 bases: TGTGCCAGCAGCCGTGAGACAGGGAGGAACACCGGGGAGCTGTTTTTT.